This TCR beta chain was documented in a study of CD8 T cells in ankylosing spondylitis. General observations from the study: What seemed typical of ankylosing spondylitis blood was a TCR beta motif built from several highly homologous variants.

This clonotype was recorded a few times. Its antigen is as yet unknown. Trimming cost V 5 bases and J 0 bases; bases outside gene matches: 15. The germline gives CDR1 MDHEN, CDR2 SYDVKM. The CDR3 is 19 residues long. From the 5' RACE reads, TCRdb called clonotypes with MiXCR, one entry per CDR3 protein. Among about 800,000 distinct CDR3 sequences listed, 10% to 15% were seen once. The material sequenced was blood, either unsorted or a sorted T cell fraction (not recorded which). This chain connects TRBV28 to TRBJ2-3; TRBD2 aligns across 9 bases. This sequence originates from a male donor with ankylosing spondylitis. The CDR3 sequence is CASSQPTGAGGPSTDTQYF. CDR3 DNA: TGTGCCAGCAGTCAACCCACCGGGGCGGGAGGGCCGAGCACAGATACGCAGTATTTT.